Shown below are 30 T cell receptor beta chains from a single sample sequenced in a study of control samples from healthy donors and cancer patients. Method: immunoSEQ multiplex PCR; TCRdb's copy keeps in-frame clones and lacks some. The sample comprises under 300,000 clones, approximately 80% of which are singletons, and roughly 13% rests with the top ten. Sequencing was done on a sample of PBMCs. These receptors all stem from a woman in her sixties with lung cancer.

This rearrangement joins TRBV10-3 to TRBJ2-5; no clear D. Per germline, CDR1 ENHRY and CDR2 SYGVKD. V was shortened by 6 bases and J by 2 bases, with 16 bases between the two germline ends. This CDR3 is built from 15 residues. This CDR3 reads CAIRDESEIQETQYF. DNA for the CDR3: TGTGCCATCAGAGACGAGTCAGAGATTCAAGAGACCCAGTACTTC.

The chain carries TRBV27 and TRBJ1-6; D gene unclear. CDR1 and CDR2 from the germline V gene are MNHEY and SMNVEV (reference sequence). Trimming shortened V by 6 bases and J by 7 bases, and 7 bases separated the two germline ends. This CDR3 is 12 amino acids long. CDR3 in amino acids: CASSRGNSPLHF. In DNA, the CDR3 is TGTGCCAGCAGCCGAGGCAATTCACCCCTCCACTTT.

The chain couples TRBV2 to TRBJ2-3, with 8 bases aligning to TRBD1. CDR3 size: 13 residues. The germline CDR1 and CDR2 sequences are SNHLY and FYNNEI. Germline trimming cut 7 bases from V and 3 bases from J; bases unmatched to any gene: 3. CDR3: CASKRQGTDTQYF. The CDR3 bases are TGTGCCAGCAAGAGACAGGGGACAGATACGCAGTATTTT.

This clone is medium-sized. The CDR3 nucleotides read TGTGCCACCAGTGATTCCAAGAGATCGCCCCAAGAGACCCAGTACTTC. Translation: CATSDSKRSPQETQYF. The rearrangement links TRBV24-1 to TRBJ2-5; the D is unclear. V lost 2 bases and J 1 base, leaving 13 bases between the germline ends. Germline V lookup: CDR1 KGHDR, CDR2 SFDVKD. This CDR3 spans 16 amino acids.

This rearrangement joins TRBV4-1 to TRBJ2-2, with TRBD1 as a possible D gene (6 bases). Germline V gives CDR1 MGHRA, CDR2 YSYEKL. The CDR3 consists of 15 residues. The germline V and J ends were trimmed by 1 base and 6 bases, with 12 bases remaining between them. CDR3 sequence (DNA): TGCGCCAGCAGCCAAGGTCAGGGGTGGGCCGGGGAGCTGTTTTTT. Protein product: CASSQGQGWAGELFF.

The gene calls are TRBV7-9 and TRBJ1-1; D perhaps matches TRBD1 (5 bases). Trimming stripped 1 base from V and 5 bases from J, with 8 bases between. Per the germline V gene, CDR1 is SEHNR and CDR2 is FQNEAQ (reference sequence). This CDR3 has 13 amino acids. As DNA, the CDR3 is TGTGCCAGCAGCTTAGAAGGGGAGACTGAAGCTTTCTTT. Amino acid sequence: CASSLEGETEAFF.

CDR3 nucleotides: TGCGCCAGCAGCCCAGGGCTAGGGAATGAGCAGTTCTTC. Protein: CASSPGLGNEQFF. This rearrangement joins TRBV10-2 to TRBJ2-1; tentatively, D is TRBD1 (5 bases). Germline CDR1 is WSHSY and CDR2 is SAAADI. CDR3 size: 13 residues. The V gene lost 6 bases and the J gene lost 7 bases, with 13 bases spanning the gap.

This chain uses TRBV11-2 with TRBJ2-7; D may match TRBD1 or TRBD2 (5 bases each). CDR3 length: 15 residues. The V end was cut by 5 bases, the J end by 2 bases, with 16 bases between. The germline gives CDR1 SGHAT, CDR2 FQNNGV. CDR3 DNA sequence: TGTGCCAGCAGCGTCACCGGGACCGTGACCTACGAGCAGTACTTC. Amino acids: CASSVTGTVTYEQYF.

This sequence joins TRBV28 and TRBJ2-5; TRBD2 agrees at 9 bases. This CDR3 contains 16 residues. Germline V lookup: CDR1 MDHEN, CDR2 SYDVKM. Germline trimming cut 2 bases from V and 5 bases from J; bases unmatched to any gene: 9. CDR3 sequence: CASSLSGTSLMETQYF. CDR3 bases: TGTGCCAGCAGTTTAAGTGGGACTAGCCTTATGGAGACCCAGTACTTC.

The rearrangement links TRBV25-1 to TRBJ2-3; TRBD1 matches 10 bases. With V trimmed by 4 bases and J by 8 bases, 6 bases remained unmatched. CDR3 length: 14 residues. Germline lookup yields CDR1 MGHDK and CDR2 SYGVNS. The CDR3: CASSGDRGLGTQYF. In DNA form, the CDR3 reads TGTGCCAGCAGTGGGGACAGGGGTTTGGGTACGCAGTATTTT.

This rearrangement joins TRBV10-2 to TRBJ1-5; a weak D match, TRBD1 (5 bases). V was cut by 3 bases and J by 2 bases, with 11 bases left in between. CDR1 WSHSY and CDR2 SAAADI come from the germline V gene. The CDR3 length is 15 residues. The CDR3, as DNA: TGCGCCAGCAGTGAAGGGGCATGGGGCAATCAGCCCCAGCATTTT. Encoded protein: CASSEGAWGNQPQHF.

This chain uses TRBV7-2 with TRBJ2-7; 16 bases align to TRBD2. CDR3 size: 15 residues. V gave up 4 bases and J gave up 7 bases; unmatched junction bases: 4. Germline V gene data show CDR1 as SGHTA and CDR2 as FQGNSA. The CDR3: CASSSGTSGRGEQYF. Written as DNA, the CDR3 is TGTGCCAGCAGCTCAGGGACTAGCGGGAGGGGTGAGCAGTACTTC.

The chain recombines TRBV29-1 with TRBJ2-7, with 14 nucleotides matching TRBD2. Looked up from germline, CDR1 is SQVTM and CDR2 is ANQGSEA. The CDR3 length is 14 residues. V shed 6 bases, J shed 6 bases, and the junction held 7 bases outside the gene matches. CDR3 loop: CSVYGTSGSGEQYF. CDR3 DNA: TGCAGCGTCTACGGGACTAGCGGGAGCGGCGAGCAGTACTTC.

CDR3: CASGRDRGKDEQFF. CDR3 nucleotide sequence: TGCGCCAGCGGCCGGGACAGGGGAAAGGATGAGCAGTTCTTC. This chain links TRBV5-1 with TRBJ2-1; 10 bases match TRBD1. CDR1 and CDR2 (germline): SGHRS, YFSETQ. Trimming removed 7 bases from V and 8 bases from J; junction bases left unmatched: 9. The CDR3 consists of 14 residues.

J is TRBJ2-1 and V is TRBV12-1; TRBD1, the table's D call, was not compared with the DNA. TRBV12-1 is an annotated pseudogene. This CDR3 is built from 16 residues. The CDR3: CASSLKTGKGYNEQFF. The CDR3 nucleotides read TGTGCCAGCAGCTTGAAGACAGGGAAGGGGTACAATGAGCAGTTCTTC.

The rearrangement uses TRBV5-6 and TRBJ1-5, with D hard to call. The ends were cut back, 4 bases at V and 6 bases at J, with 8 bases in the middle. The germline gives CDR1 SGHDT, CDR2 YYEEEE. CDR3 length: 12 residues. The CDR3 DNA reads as TGTGCCAGCAGCCTAAACCGTCAGCCCCAGCATTTT. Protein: CASSLNRQPQHF.

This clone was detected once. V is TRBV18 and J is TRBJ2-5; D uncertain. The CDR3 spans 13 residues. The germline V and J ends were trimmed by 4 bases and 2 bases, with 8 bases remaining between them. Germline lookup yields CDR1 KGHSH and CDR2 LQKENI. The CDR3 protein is CASSQGLQETQYF. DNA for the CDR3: TGTGCCAGCTCACAGGGATTGCAAGAGACCCAGTACTTC.

The CDR3 nucleotides read TGTGCCAGCAGTTACACGGGAGCGGCAGATACGCAGTATTTT. As protein: CASSYTGAADTQYF. J is TRBJ2-3 and V is TRBV6-2 or TRBV6-3, with D perhaps matching TRBD2 (6 bases). Trimming removed 2 bases at V and 4 bases at J, with 10 bases between. CDR1 MNHEY and CDR2 SVGEGT come from the germline V gene. The CDR3 is 14 residues long.

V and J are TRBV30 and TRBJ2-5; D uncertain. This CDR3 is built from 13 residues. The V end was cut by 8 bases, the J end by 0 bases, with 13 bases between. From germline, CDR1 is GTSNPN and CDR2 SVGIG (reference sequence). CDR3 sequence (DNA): TGTGCCGCAAACCGCCTTCACCAAGAGACCCAGTACTTC. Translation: CAANRLHQETQYF.

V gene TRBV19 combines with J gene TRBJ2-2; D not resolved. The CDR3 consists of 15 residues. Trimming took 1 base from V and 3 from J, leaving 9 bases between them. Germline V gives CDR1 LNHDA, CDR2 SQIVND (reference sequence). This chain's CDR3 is CASSIALHYTGELFF. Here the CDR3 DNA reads TGTGCCAGTAGTATAGCTCTGCACTACACCGGGGAGCTGTTTTTT.

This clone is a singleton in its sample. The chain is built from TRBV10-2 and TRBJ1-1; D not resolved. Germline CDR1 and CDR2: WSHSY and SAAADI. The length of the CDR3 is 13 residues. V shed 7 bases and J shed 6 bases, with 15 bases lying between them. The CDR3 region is CASTPMPGPEAFF. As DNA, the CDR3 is TGCGCCAGCACCCCAATGCCTGGGCCTGAAGCTTTCTTT.

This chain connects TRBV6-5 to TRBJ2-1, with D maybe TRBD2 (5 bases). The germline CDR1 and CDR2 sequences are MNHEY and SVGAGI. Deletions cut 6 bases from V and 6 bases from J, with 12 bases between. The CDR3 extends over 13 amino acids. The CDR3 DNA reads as TGTGCCAGCAGCTCCGACCGGGGCAATGAGCAGTTCTTC. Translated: CASSSDRGNEQFF.

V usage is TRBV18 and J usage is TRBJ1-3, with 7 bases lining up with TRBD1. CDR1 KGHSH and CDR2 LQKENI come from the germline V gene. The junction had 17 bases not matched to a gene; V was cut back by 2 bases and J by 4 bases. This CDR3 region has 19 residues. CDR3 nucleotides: TGTGCCAGCTCACCATCCGGGATCACCATACCGGGACAGGGAAACACCATATATTTT. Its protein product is CASSPSGITIPGQGNTIYF.

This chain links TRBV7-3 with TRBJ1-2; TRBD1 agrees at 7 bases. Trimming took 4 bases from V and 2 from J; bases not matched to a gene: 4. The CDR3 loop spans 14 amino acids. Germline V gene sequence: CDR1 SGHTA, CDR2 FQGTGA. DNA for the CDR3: TGTGCCAGCAGCTCGGACAGGAGCAACTATGGCTACACCTTC. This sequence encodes CASSSDRSNYGYTF.

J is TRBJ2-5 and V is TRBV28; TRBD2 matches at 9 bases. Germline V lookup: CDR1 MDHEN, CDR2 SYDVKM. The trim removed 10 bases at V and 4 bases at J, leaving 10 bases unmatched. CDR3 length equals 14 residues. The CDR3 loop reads CATTRGRATETQYF. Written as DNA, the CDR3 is TGTGCCACTACACGCGGGAGGGCCACAGAGACCCAGTACTTC.

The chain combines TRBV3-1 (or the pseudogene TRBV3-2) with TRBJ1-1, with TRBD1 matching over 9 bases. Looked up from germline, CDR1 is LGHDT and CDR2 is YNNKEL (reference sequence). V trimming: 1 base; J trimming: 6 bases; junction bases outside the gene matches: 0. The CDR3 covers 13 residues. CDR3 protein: CASSQGQGAEAFF. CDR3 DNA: TGTGCCAGCAGCCAAGGACAGGGGGCTGAAGCTTTCTTT.

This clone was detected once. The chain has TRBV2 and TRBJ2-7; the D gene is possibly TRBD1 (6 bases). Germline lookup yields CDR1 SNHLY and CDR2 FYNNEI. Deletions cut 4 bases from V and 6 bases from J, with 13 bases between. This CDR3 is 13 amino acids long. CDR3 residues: CASSAKQGSEQYF. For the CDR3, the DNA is TGTGCCAGCAGTGCAAAGCAGGGGAGCGAGCAGTACTTC.

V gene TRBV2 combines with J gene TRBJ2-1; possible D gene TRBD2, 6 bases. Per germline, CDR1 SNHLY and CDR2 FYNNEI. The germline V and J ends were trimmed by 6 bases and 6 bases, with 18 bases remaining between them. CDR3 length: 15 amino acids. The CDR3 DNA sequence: TGTGCCAGCAGGGCCTTCGGGGGAGAGTCCAATGAGCAGTTCTTC. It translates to CASRAFGGESNEQFF.

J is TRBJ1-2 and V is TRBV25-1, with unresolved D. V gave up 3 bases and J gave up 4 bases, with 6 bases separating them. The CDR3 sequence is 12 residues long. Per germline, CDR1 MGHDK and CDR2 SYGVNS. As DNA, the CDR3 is TGTGCCAGCAGTGATAGTCTCTATGGCTACACCTTC. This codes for CASSDSLYGYTF.

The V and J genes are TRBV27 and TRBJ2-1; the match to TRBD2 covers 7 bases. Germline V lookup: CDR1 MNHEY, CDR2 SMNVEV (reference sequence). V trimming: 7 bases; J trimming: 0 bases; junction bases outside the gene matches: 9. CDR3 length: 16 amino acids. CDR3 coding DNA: TGTGCCAGCACCCCCCAACGCGGGAGCTCCTACAATGAGCAGTTCTTC. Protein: CASTPQRGSSYNEQFF.